This TCR beta chain appears in the sequencing data of a study of cytomegalovirus exposure and HLA in healthy donors. Turning to this clone: Its specificity is not known.

Vbeta (60) and Jbeta (13) primers were used in the PCR. Original processing methods: Some 12 million shared chains were among the approximately 82 million unique TCR beta chains that a later analysis counted. This table comes from immunoSEQ multiplex PCR, and its TCRdb copy is limited to in-frame clones, with some not included. That table is the source of V, J and clone size, and D and trimming were worked out from the DNA. This table lists 100,000 to 150,000 clones. Study-wide results and limits: Fewer N-insertions (relative to the approximately 670-donor mean) were reportedly seen in an Asian-associated ancestry cluster in a later analysis. In an earlier analysis, in some 500 donors, most V segments appeared productive either ~87% or ~30% of the time.

The CDR3 has 14 residues. The V and J ends lost 4 bases and 5 bases, in that order; junction bases with no gene match: 6. Germline V gives CDR1 SEHNR, CDR2 FQNEAQ (reference sequence). The receptor's source is a man aged 18 to 30 in good health and CMV-seronegative. This chain uses TRBV7-9 with TRBJ2-7, with 9 bases lining up with TRBD1. Material for sequencing was PBMCs. CDR3 sequence reads: CASSSTGQGHEQYF. CDR3 DNA: TGTGCCAGCAGCTCGACGGGACAGGGCCACGAGCAGTACTTC. Together with reference TRBV7-9 and TRBJ2-7, the CDR3 gives the full variable domain: DTGVSQNPRHKITKRGQNVTFRCDPISEHNRLYWYRQTLGQGPEFLTYFQNEAQLEKSRLLSDRFSAERPKGSFSTLEIQRTEQGDSAMYLCASSSTGQGHEQYFGPGTRLTVT.